A single sample is the source of the 12 T cell receptor beta chains below, sequenced in a study of T cell repertoires in cytomegalovirus infection. MiXCR, applied by TCRdb to the reads, yields one record per CDR3 protein. Counted here are under 250,000 distinct CDR3 sequences, 6.5% occurring once; the ten biggest clones make up about 6%. Source material: PBMCs. The receptors shown here come from a human donor in good health (CMV status not recorded). Some clones in this sample may be carry-over from other donors' samples.

The sample holds many counts of this clonotype. This rearrangement joins TRBV29-1 to TRBJ2-1; 9 nucleotides match TRBD2. CDR3 size: 15 residues. The V and J ends lost 6 bases and 0 bases, in that order; junction bases with no gene match: 6. Germline V gene data show CDR1 as SQVTM and CDR2 as ANQGSEA. In DNA form, the CDR3 reads TGCAGCGTACCTAGCGGGGTCCTCTCCTACAATGAGCAGTTCTTC. Its translation is CSVPSGVLSYNEQFF.

In this sample, this clonotype turned up many times. The chain uses TRBV11-2 and TRBJ1-6; tentative D call: TRBD1 (5 bases). This CDR3 comprises 12 residues. The V gene's germline CDR1 is SGHAT and CDR2 FQNNGV. Between the trimmed V and J ends, which lost 11 bases and 9 bases, there was a span of 14 bases. The CDR3 loop reads CAVGDVGSPLHF. DNA for the CDR3: TGTGCCGTAGGGGACGTTGGTTCACCCCTCCACTTT.

At least ten counts were recorded for this clonotype. The V call is TRBV7-2, the J call TRBJ1-1, with D maybe TRBD1 (6 bases). This CDR3 spans 18 amino acids. V was trimmed by 2 bases and J by 3 bases, leaving 22 bases between them. The germline V gene encodes CDR1 SGHTA and CDR2 FQGNSA. CDR3 protein: CASSLSYRVFKMHTEAFF. DNA for the CDR3: TGTGCCAGCAGCTTATCATACAGGGTTTTTAAAATGCACACTGAAGCTTTCTTT.

This clonotype was seen many times. The CDR3 is CSAPLEGQPNQPQHF. CDR3 DNA sequence: TGCAGTGCCCCCCTTGAGGGACAGCCTAATCAGCCCCAGCATTTT. The chain combines TRBV20-1 with TRBJ1-5; the match to TRBD1 covers 7 bases. Germline V lookup: CDR1 DFQATT, CDR2 SNEGSKA (reference sequence). The CDR3 sequence is 15 residues long. V shed 6 bases and J 4 bases; nucleotides not matched to a gene: 12.

This clonotype was seen at least ten times. The chain links TRBV7-8 to TRBJ1-1; tentative D call: TRBD1 (5 bases). This CDR3 is 15 amino acids long. The V end was cut by 0 bases, the J end by 1 base, with 9 bases between. Per the germline V gene, CDR1 is SGHVS and CDR2 is FQNEAQ. The chain's CDR3 is CASSLAAGTNTEAFF. The CDR3 DNA sequence: TGTGCCAGCAGCTTAGCCGCCGGGACGAACACTGAAGCTTTCTTT.

This clonotype was counted ten times or more. The V gene is TRBV28, the J gene TRBJ1-1, with 7 nucleotides matching TRBD1. The CDR3 loop spans 16 amino acids. CDR1 is MDHEN, CDR2 SYDVKM, per germline. Trimming took 6 bases from V and 1 from J; bases not matched to a gene: 11. The CDR3, as DNA: TGTGCCAGCAGAAGATCCCACAGGGGCCGGAACACTGAAGCTTTCTTT. It translates to CASRRSHRGRNTEAFF.

This clonotype was counted many times. The V and J genes are TRBV5-6 and TRBJ2-5, with D possibly TRBD1 on 5 matching bases. CDR1 and CDR2 (germline): SGHDT, YYEEEE. The CDR3 has 16 amino acids. V was shortened by 0 bases and J by 0 bases, with 12 bases between the two germline ends. Here the CDR3 DNA reads TGTGCCAGCAGCTTGGTGTCGGGCAGGGACCAAGAGACCCAGTACTTC. Translating it yields CASSLVSGRDQETQYF.

This clonotype was found many times. The chain employs TRBV12-3 or TRBV12-4 and TRBJ2-5; D unclear. With 2 bases removed from V and 2 bases from J, the gap between germline ends came to 3 bases. The CDR3 consists of 12 residues. CDR3 in amino acids: CASSLRQETQYF. CDR3 bases: TGTGCCAGCAGTTTAAGGCAAGAGACCCAGTACTTC.

This clonotype was seen repeatedly, ten times or more. The chain joins TRBV5-1 to TRBJ2-1; 12 nucleotides align to TRBD2. This CDR3 has 15 amino acids. V trimming: 4 bases; J trimming: 4 bases; junction bases outside the gene matches: 3. Germline V CDR1 and CDR2: SGHRS, YFSETQ. The CDR3 nucleotides are TGCGCCAGCAGCGCGGGACTAGCGGGTTACAATGAGCAGTTCTTC. Translating gives CASSAGLAGYNEQFF.

This clonotype occurred many times. The genes are TRBV6-2 or TRBV6-3 and TRBJ1-1; maybe TRBD1 (5 bases). The CDR3 is 14 amino acids. CDR1 is MNHEY and CDR2 is SVGEGT in the germline V gene. V lost 6 bases and J lost 5, with 16 bases in between. CDR3 sequence: CASSPGGRGTEAFF. The CDR3 DNA is TGTGCCAGCAGCCCGGGAGGTAGGGGAACTGAAGCTTTCTTT.

V and J are TRBV27 and TRBJ2-3; 7 bases align to TRBD1. Germline trimming cut 4 bases from V and 4 bases from J; bases unmatched to any gene: 20. The CDR3 covers 19 residues. Germline V gene lookup returns CDR1 MNHEY and CDR2 SMNVEV (reference sequence). CDR3 sequence reads: CASSSRVTRQGRPADTQYF. Here the CDR3 DNA reads TGTGCCAGCAGTTCCCGGGTAACAAGACAGGGCAGGCCCGCAGATACGCAGTATTTT.

This clonotype has ten or more counts. The J gene is TRBJ1-5, the V gene TRBV28, with unresolved D. Looked up from germline, CDR1 is MDHEN and CDR2 is SYDVKM. V lost 6 bases and J lost 3, with 6 bases in between. This CDR3 region has 12 residues. The CDR3, as DNA: TGTGCCAGCAGGGGATCCAATCAGCCCCAGCATTTT. Protein sequence: CASRGSNQPQHF.